This T cell receptor beta chain is from a study of OX40 agonist ivuxolimab in advanced cancers. Study context: Patients received ivuxolimab, an agonistic anti-OX40 (CD134) antibody. Partial responses occurred in three patients (one hepatocellular carcinoma, two cutaneous melanoma). Study results and limitations: Low normalized clonal expansion also occurred in some nonresponding patients. With doses of 0.1 to 3.0 mg/kg, CD4+ and CD8+ blood T cells had undergone clonal expansion by week 6.

On this clone itself: The antigen is unknown.

The CDR3 contains 16 residues. The V gene lost 6 bases and the J gene lost 4 bases, with 21 bases spanning the gap. CDR1 and CDR2 from the germline V gene are MNHEY and SMNVEV (reference sequence). Libraries were prepared by immunoSEQ multiplex PCR; TCRdb keeps only in-frame clonotypes and omits some of them. The table includes under 14,000 clones, about three quarters detected once. The sample was CD4+ or CD8+ T cells sorted from blood, taken in a trial of the OX40 agonist ivuxolimab. The rearrangement uses TRBV27 and TRBJ2-5, with D perhaps matching TRBD1 or TRBD2 (5 bases each). This clonotype was sampled from an adult with an advanced solid tumor such as melanoma, head and neck, liver or kidney cancer. The CDR3 is CASSGQGPIYRETQYF. CDR3 nucleotides: TGTGCCAGCAGCGGCCAGGGACCCATTTACAGAGAGACCCAGTACTTC.